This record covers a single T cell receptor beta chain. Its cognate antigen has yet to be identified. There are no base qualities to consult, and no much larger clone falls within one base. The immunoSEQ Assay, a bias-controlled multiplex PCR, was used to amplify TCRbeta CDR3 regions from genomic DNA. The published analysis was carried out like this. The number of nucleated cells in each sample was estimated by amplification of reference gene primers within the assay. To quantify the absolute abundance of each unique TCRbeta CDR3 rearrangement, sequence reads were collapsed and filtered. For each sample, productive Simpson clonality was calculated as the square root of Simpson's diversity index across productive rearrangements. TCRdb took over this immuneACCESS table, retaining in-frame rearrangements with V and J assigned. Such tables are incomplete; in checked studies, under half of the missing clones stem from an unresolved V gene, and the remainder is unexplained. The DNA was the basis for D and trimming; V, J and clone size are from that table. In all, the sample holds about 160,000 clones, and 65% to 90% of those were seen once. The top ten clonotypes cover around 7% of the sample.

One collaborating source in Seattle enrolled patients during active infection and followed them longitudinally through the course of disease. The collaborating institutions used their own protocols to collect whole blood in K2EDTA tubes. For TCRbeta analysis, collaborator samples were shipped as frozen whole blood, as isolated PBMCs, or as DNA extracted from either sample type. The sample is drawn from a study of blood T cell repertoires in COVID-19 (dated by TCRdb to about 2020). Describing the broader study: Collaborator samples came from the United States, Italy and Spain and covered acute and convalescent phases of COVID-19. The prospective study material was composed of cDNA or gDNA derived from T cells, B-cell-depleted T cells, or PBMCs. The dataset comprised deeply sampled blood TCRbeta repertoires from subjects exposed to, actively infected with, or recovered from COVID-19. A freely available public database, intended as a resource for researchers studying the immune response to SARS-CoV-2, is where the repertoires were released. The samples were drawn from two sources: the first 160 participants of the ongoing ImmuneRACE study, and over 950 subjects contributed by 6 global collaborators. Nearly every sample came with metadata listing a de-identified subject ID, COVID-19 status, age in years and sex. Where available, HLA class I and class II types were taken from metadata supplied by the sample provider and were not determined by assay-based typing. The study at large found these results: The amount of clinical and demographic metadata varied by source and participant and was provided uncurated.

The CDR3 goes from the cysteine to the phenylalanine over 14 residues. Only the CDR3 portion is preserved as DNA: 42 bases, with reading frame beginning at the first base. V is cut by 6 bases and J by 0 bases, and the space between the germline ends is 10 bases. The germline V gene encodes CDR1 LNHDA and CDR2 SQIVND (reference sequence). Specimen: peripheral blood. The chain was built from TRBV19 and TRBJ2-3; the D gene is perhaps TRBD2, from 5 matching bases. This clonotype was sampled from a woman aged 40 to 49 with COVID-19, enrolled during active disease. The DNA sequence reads TGTGCCAGTAGGAGGGATACTAGCACAGATACGCAGTATTTT. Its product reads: CASRRDTSTDTQYF.